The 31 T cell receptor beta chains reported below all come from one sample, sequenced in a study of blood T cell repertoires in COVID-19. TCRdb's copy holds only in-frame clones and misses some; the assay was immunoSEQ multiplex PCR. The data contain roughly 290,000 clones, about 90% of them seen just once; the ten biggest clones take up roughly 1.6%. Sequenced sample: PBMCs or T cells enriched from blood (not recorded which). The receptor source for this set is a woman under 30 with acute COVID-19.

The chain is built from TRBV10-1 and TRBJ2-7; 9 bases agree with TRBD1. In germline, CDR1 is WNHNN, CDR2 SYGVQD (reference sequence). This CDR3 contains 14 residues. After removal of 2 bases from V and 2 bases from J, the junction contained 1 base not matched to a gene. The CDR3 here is CASSEGTGTYEQYF. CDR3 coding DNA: TGCGCCAGCAGTGAGGGGACAGGGACCTACGAGCAGTACTTC.

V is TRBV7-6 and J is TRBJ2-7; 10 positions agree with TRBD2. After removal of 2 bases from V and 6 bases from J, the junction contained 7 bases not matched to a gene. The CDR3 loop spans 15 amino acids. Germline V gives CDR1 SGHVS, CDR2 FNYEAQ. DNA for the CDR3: TGTGCCAGCAGCTTACACGGACTAGCGGAGGCCGAGCAGTACTTC. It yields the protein CASSLHGLAEAEQYF.

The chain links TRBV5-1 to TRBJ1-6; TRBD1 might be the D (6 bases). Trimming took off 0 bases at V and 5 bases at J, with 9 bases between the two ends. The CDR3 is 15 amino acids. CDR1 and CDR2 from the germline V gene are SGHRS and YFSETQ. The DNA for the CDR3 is TGCGCCAGCAGCTTGGTGTCAGGGGATAATTCACCCCTCCACTTT. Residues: CASSLVSGDNSPLHF.

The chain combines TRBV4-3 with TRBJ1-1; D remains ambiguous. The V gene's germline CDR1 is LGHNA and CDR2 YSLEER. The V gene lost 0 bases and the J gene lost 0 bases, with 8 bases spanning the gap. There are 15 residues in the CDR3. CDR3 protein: CASSQEAGMNTEAFF. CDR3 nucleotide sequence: TGCGCCAGCAGCCAAGAGGCAGGTATGAACACTGAAGCTTTCTTT.

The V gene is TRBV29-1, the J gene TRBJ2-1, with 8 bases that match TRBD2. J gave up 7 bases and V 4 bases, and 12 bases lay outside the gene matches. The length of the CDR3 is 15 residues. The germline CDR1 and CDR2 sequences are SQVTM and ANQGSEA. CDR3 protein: CSVVGGAAGGNEQFF. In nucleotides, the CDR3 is TGCAGCGTTGTGGGGGGGGCTGCGGGAGGTAATGAGCAGTTCTTC.

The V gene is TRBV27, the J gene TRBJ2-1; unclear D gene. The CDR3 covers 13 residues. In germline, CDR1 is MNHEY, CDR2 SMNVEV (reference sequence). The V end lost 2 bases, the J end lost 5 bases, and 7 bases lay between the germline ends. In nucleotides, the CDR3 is TGTGCCAGCAGTTTAACCGGTAACAATGAGCAGTTCTTC. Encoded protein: CASSLTGNNEQFF.

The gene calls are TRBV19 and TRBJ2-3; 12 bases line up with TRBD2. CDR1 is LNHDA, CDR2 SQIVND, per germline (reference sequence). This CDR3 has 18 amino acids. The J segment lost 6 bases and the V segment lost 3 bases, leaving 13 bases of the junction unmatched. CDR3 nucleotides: TGTGCCAGTAGTATCCGAACAAGGACTAGCGGGAATAGGGATACGCAGTATTTT. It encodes CASSIRTRTSGNRDTQYF.

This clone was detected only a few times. The DNA for the CDR3 is TGTGCCAGCAGCTTAACGACAGCCTCGAACAATGAGCAGTTCTTC. This encodes CASSLTTASNNEQFF. The rearrangement uses TRBV7-9 and TRBJ2-1, with D possibly matching TRBD1 (5 bases). There are 15 residues in the CDR3. Deletions cut 2 bases from V and 5 bases from J, with 13 bases between. Germline values: CDR1 SEHNR, CDR2 FQNEAQ (reference sequence). Filled out from reference TRBV7-9 and TRBJ2-1, the complete variable domain reads DTGVSQNPRHKITKRGQNVTFRCDPISEHNRLYWYRQTLGQGPEFLTYFQNEAQLEKSRLLSDRFSAERPKGSFSTLEIQRTEQGDSAMYLCASSLTTASNNEQFFGPGTRLTVL.

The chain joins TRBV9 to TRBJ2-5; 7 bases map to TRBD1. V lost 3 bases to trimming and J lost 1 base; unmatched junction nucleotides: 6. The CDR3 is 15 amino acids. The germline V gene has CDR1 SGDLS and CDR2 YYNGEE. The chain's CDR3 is CASSESTGSQETQYF. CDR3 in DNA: TGTGCCAGCAGCGAATCGACAGGGTCCCAAGAGACCCAGTACTTC.

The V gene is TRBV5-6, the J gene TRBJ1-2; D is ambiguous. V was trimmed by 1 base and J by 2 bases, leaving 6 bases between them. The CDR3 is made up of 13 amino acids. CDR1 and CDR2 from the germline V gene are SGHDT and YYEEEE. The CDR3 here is CASSLYGNYGYTF. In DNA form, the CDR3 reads TGTGCCAGCAGCTTGTACGGGAACTATGGCTACACCTTC.

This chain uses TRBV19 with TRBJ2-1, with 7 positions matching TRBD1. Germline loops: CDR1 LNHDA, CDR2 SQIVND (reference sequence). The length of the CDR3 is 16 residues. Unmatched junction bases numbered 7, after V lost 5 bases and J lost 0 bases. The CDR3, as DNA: TGTGCCAGTAGTGTGGACAGGACCAGCTCCTACAATGAGCAGTTCTTC. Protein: CASSVDRTSSYNEQFF.

The CDR3 is CASSPSNLAGGTATQYF. As DNA, the CDR3 is TGTGCCAGCAGCCCTAGCAACCTAGCGGGAGGAACCGCGACCCAGTACTTC. This chain connects TRBV7-9 to TRBJ2-5; 11 positions match TRBD2. The V and J ends lost 5 bases and 7 bases, in that order; junction bases with no gene match: 15. CDR3 size: 17 residues. Looked up from germline, CDR1 is SEHNR and CDR2 is FQNEAQ (reference sequence). The entire variable domain, with the rest obtained from reference TRBV7-9 and TRBJ2-5, is as follows: DTGVSQNPRHKITKRGQNVTFRCDPISEHNRLYWYRQTLGQGPEFLTYFQNEAQLEKSRLLSDRFSAERPKGSFSTLEIQRTEQGDSAMYLCASSPSNLAGGTATQYFGPGTRLLVL.

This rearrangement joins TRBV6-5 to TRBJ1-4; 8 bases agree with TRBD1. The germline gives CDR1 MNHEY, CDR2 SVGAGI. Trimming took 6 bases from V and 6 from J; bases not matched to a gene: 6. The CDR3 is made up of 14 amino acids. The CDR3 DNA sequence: TGTGCCAGCAGGATCGACAGGGGTTATGAAAAACTGTTTTTT. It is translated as CASRIDRGYEKLFF.

For the CDR3, the DNA is TGTGCCAGCAGTTTGCTAGCGCCCAGCTCCTACAATGAGCAGTTCTTC. Translated, it gives CASSLLAPSSYNEQFF. The chain carries TRBV6-2 or TRBV6-3 and TRBJ2-1; TRBD2 is a possible D gene (6 bases). Germline-derived CDR1 and CDR2 are MNHEY and SVGEGT. V lost 4 bases, J lost 0 bases, and 13 bases lay in between. The CDR3 consists of 16 residues.

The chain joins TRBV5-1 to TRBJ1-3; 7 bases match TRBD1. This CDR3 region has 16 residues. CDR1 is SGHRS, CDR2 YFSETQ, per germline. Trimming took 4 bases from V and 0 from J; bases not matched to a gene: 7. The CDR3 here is CASSRDRKVSGNTIYF. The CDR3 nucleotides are TGCGCCAGCAGCAGGGACAGAAAGGTCTCTGGAAACACCATATATTTT.

The CDR3 sequence: CASSFPGGTSGMGNEQFF. CDR3 bases: TGTGCCAGCAGCTTCCCCGGGGGCACTAGCGGGATGGGGAATGAGCAGTTCTTC. The chain has TRBV7-9 and TRBJ2-1, with 10 bases that match TRBD2. The length of the CDR3 is 18 residues. The V gene's germline CDR1 is SEHNR and CDR2 FQNEAQ (reference sequence). The trim removed 3 bases at V and 7 bases at J, leaving 15 bases unmatched.

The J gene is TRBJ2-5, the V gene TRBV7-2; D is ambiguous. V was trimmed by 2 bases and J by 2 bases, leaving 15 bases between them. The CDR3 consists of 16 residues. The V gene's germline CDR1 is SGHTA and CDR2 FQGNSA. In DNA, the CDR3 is TGTGCCAGCAGCTTATATGGGCGTAAGATGCAAGAGACCCAGTACTTC. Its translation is CASSLYGRKMQETQYF.

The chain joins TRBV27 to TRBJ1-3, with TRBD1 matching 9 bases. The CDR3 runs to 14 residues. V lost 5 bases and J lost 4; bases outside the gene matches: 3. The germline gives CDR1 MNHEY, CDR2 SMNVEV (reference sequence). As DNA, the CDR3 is TGTGCCAGCAGTAACGGACAGGGGGGAAACACCATATATTTT. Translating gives CASSNGQGGNTIYF.

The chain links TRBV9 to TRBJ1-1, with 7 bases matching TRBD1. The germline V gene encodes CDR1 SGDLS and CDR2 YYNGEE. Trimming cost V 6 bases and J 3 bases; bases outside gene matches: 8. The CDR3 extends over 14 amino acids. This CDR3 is CASTKGALDTEAFF. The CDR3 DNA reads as TGTGCCAGCACCAAGGGGGCGCTGGACACTGAAGCTTTCTTT.

The CDR3 nucleotides are TGTGCCACCAGCAGAGTGGTCAGCTACGAGCAGTACTTC. It translates to CATSRVVSYEQYF. This chain connects TRBV15 to TRBJ2-7, with D hard to call. CDR1 and CDR2 from the germline V gene are LNHNV and YYDKDF (reference sequence). This CDR3 is built from 13 residues. The V end was cut by 1 base, the J end by 3 bases, with 7 bases between.

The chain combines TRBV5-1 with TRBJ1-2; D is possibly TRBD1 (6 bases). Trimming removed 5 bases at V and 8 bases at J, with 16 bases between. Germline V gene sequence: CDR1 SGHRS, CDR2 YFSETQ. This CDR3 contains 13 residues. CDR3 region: CASSTTGLRGYTF. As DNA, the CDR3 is TGCGCCAGCAGTACCACAGGGTTGCGGGGCTACACCTTC.

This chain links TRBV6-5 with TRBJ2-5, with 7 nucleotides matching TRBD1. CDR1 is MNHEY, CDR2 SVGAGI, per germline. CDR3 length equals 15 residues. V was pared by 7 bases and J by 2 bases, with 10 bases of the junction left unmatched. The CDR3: CASKGGRGLQETQYF. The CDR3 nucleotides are TGTGCCAGCAAAGGAGGCAGGGGGTTGCAAGAGACCCAGTACTTC.

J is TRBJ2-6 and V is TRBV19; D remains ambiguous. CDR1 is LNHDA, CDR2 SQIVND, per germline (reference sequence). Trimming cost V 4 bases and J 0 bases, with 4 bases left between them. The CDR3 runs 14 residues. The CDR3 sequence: CASSTYSGANVLTF. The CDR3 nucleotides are TGTGCCAGTAGTACTTACTCTGGGGCCAACGTCCTGACTTTC.

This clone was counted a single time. The CDR3 spells CASSSHRVYGYTF. CDR3 nucleotide sequence: TGTGCCAGCAGCAGCCACAGGGTATATGGCTACACCTTC. The chain has TRBV6-5 and TRBJ1-2, with a tentative D call TRBD1 (6 bases). Trimming cost V 6 bases and J 5 bases, with 13 bases left between them. In germline, CDR1 is MNHEY, CDR2 SVGAGI. The CDR3 has 13 amino acids.

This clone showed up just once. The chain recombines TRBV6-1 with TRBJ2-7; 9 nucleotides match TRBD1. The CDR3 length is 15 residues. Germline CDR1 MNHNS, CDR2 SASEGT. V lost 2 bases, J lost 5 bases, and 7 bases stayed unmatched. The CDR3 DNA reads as TGTGCCAGCAGTGAATCGGAGGACAGGGGCCACGAGCAGTACTTC. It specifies CASSESEDRGHEQYF.

The CDR3: CASNLRDSNQPQHF. The CDR3 coding sequence is TGTGCCAGTAACCTCAGGGATAGCAATCAGCCCCAGCATTTT. J is TRBJ1-5 and V is TRBV19; TRBD1 might be the D (5 bases). The CDR3 is made up of 14 amino acids. Deletions cut 7 bases from V and 0 bases from J, with 10 bases between. Per the germline V gene, CDR1 is LNHDA and CDR2 is SQIVND (reference sequence).

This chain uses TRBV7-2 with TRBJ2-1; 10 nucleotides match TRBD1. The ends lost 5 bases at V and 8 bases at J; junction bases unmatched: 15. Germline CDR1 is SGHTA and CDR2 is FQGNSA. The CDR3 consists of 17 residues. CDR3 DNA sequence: TGTGCCAGCAGCGGATACCGGGACAGGGGCCTACGGGATGAGCAGTTCTTC. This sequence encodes CASSGYRDRGLRDEQFF.

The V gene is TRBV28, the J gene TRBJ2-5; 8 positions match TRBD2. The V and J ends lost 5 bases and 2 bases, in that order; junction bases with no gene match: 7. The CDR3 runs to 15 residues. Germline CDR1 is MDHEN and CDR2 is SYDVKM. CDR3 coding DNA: TGTGCCAGCAGTAATATCGGGGGGGGGCAAGAGACCCAGTACTTC. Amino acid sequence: CASSNIGGGQETQYF.

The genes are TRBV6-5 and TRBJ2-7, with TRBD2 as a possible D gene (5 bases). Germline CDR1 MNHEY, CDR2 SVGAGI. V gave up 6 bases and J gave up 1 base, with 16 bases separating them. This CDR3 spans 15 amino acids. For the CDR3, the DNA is TGTGCCAGCAGGCCGCGGGCATTCGGTTCCTACGAGCAGTACTTC. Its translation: CASRPRAFGSYEQYF.

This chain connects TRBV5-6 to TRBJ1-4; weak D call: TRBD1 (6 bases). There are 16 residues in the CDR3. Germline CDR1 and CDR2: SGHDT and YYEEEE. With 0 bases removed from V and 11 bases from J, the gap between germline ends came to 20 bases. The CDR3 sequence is CASSLGFDRSEGKLFF. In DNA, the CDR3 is TGTGCCAGCAGCTTGGGGTTCGACAGGAGTGAAGGGAAACTGTTTTTT.

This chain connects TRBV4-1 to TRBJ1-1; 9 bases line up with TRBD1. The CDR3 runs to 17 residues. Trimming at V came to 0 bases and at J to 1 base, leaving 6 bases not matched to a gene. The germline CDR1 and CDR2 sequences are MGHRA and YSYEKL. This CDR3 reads CASSQDPQGAANTEAFF. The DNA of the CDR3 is TGCGCCAGCAGCCAAGATCCACAGGGGGCGGCGAACACTGAAGCTTTCTTT.